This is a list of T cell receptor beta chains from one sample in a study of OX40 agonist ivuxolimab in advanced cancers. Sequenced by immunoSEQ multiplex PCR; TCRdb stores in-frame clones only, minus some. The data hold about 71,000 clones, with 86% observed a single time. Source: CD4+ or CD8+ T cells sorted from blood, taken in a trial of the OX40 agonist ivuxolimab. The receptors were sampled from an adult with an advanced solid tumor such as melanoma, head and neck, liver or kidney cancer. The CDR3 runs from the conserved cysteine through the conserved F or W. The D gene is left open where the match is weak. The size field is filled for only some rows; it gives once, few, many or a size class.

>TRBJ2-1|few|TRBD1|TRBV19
CASSSWGQNNEQFF
TGTGCCAGTAGTTCCTGGGGACAGAACAATGAGCAGTTCTTC
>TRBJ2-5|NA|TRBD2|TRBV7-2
CASSPAGEAETQYF
TGTGCCAGCAGCCCGGCGGGGGAGGCAGAGACCCAGTACTTC
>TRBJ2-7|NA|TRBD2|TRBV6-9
CASTTGLAGEVQYF
TGTGCCAGCACCACCGGACTAGCGGGAGAGGTGCAGTACTTC
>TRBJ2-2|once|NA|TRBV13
CASSLKNTGELFF
TGTGCCAGCAGCTTGAAGAACACCGGGGAGCTGTTTTTT
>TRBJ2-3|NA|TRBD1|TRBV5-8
CASSLGTGNFQWDTQYF
TGTGCCAGCAGCTTAGGGACAGGAAACTTCCAGTGGGATACGCAGTATTTT
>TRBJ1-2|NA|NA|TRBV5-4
CASSPDRLANYGYTF
TGTGCCAGCAGTCCTGACAGGCTAGCTAACTATGGCTACACCTTC
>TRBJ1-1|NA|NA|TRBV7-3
CASSTGGGRTEAFF
TGTGCCAGCAGCACAGGAGGGGGGCGTACTGAAGCTTTCTTT
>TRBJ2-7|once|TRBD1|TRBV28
CASSRYRGPYEQYF
TGTGCCAGCAGTCGGTACAGGGGGCCCTACGAGCAGTACTTC
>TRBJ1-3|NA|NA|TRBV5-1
CATSQGTIGNTIYF
TGCGCCACTTCCCAGGGGACGATTGGAAACACCATATATTTT
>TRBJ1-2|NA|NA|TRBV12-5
CASGGDTYGYTF
TGTGCTAGTGGAGGGGACACCTATGGCTACACCTTC